These T cell receptor beta chains were read from a single sample in a study of T cell responses to AZD1222 COVID-19 vaccine. TCRdb's table, derived via immunoSEQ multiplex PCR, lists solely in-frame clones and lacks some. The data hold around 70,000 clones, with more than 70% observed a single time. The sample was peripheral blood, taken on day 0 of AZD1222 vaccination. These TCRs come from an adult in good health. CDR3s include the opening cysteine and the closing phenylalanine or tryptophan. The order of the fields is J gene, V gene, D gene, CDR3 protein, CDR3 DNA. D genes are given only for firm matches.

TRBJ1-2 | TRBV5-5 | . | CASSLGSYGYTF | TGTGCCAGCAGCTTAGGCAGCTATGGCTACACCTTC
TRBJ2-7 | TRBV28 | . | CASRDSYEQYF | TGTGCCAGCAGGGACTCCTACGAGCAGTACTTC
TRBJ2-7 | TRBV14 | . | CASSQRLGYEQYF | TGTGCCAGCAGCCAAAGACTAGGGTACGAGCAGTACTTC
TRBJ2-2 | TRBV7-8 | TRBD2 | CASSTLARANGELFF | TGTGCCAGCAGCACACTAGCGCGGGCGAACGGGGAGCTGTTTTTT
TRBJ2-2 | TRBV9 | . | CASSVGVANTNTGELFF | TGTGCCAGCAGCGTAGGGGTAGCGAATACGAACACCGGGGAGCTGTTTTTT
TRBJ2-1 | TRBV6-1 | . | CASSDPPGNEQFF | TGTGCCAGCAGTGACCCCCCCGGAAATGAGCAGTTCTTC
TRBJ2-7 | TRBV6-5 | . | CASSSKYEQYF | TGTGCCAGCAGTTCTAAGTACGAGCAGTACTTC
TRBJ2-3 | TRBV7-9 | . | CASSPPDPDTQYF | TGTGCCAGCAGCCCACCTGATCCTGATACGCAGTATTTT
TRBJ2-2 | TRBV5-1 | TRBD2 | CASRLAVNTGELFF | TGCGCCAGCAGACTAGCGGTGAACACCGGGGAGCTGTTTTTT
TRBJ1-1 | TRBV7-9 | TRBD1 | CASSLLDRSFEAFF | TGTGCCAGCAGCTTGTTGGACAGGAGTTTTGAAGCTTTCTTT
TRBJ2-2 | TRBV27 | . | CASSLSSAERGELFF | TGTGCCAGCAGTTTAAGCAGCGCAGAACGCGGGGAGCTGTTTTTT
TRBJ2-3 | TRBV29-1 | TRBD2 | CSGVAGWSTDTQYF | TGCAGCGGAGTAGCGGGATGGAGCACAGATACGCAGTATTTT
TRBJ2-7 | TRBV7-9 | TRBD1 | CASSRTGYEQYF | TGTGCCAGCAGCCGGACAGGCTACGAGCAGTACTTC
TRBJ1-2 | TRBV19 | . | CASSPSFGYTF | TGTGCCAGTAGTCCCTCATTTGGCTACACCTTC
TRBJ2-7 | TRBV9 | TRBD2 | CASSVGGLAGGLYEQYF | TGTGCCAGCAGCGTAGGGGGACTAGCGGGAGGTCTCTACGAGCAGTACTTC